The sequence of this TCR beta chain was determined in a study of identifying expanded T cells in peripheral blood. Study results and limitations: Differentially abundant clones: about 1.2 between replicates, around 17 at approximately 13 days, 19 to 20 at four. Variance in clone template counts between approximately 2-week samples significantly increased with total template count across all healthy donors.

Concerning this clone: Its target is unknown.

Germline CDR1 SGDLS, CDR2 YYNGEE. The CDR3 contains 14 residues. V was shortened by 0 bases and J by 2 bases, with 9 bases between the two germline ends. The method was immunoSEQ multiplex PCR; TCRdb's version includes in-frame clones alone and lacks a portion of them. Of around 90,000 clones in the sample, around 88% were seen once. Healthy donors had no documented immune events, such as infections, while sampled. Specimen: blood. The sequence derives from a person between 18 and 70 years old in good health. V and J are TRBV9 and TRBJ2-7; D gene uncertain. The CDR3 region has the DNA TGTGCCAGCAGCGTAGAAGGGATAACCTACGAGCAGTACTTC. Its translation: CASSVEGITYEQYF.